Following are 26 T cell receptor beta chains from one sample sequenced in a study of T-cell reconstitution after alpha-beta-depleted transplantation in children listed by TCRdb under 2016. Libraries came from PCR. The listed sequencing device is Illumina HiSeq 2500. TCR libraries were prepared with molecular barcoding, using unique molecular identifiers to normalize TCRbeta repertoire quantification. Starting from the raw public reads, TCRdb applied fastp trimming at Q25, assembled clones with MiXCR and retained in-frame beta chains. Entries are consolidated by CDR3 protein sequence, retaining the most common genes and DNA. For this sample the table gives some 260,000 distinct CDR3 sequences, of which more than 20% were detected only once. The top ten constitute under 5.5% of the sample. Explained via the paper, the treatment or condition label denotes: allogeneic hematopoietic cell transplantation with graft depleted of TCRalphabeta T cells and CD19 B cells.

The sequenced sample was PBMCs, mostly from graft donor cells, obtained 360 days after TCRalphabeta/CD19-depleted stem cell transplant. These receptors were obtained from a female patient aged 2 to 10 who had a stem cell transplant for congenital amegakaryocytic thrombocytopenia, so the T cells may come from the graft donor.

The V call is TRBV6-2 or TRBV6-3, the J call TRBJ2-7; D could derive from TRBD1 or TRBD2 (6 bases each). CDR1 and CDR2 from the germline V gene are MNHEY and SVGEGT. V was pared by 5 bases and J by 7 bases, with 24 bases between. CDR3 length: 16 residues. DNA for the CDR3: TGTGCCAGCAGTCACCCGGACGGAAGGGGGGTAGAGGAGCAGTACTTC. Its translation is CASSHPDGRGVEEQYF.

The genes are TRBV27 and TRBJ2-3; 11 positions agree with TRBD2. Per the germline V gene, CDR1 is MNHEY and CDR2 is SMNVEV (reference sequence). This CDR3 is built from 16 residues. V shed 5 bases, J shed 1 base, and the junction held 5 bases outside the gene matches. The CDR3 region has the DNA TGTGCCAGCAGTCCCCCGGGACTAGCGGGCACAGATACGCAGTATTTT. Translated: CASSPPGLAGTDTQYF.

The rearrangement links TRBV12-3 or TRBV12-4 to TRBJ2-5; unclear D gene. The CDR3 loop spans 14 amino acids. Trimming shortened V by 2 bases and J by 5 bases, and 12 bases separated the two germline ends. Written as DNA, the CDR3 is TGTGCCAGCAGTTTAAACTACGATTCTGAGACCCAGTACTTC. Translation gives CASSLNYDSETQYF.

A few counts support this clonotype. This chain links TRBV18 with TRBJ1-1; D unresolved. The V end lost 3 bases, the J end lost 4 bases, and 9 bases lay between the germline ends. Germline V gene lookup returns CDR1 KGHSH and CDR2 LQKENI. This CDR3 is built from 13 residues. The CDR3 nucleotides read TGTGCCAGCTCACCCCAAAAGGGCACTGAAGCTTTCTTT. Protein: CASSPQKGTEAFF.

There are a few counts of this clonotype. J is TRBJ2-7 and V is TRBV6-1, with unresolved D. CDR3 length: 13 amino acids. V was clipped by 6 bases and J by 0 bases, with 9 bases between them. Germline-derived CDR1 and CDR2 are MNHNS and SASEGT. The CDR3 loop reads CASRRHYSYEQYF. CDR3 sequence (DNA): TGTGCCAGCAGAAGACATTACTCCTACGAGCAGTACTTC.

V and J are TRBV5-1 and TRBJ1-1; 7 bases map to TRBD1. Germline V gene data show CDR1 as SGHRS and CDR2 as YFSETQ. The trim removed 4 bases at V and 4 bases at J, leaving 10 bases unmatched. The CDR3 length is 15 residues. CDR3 in DNA: TGCGCCAGCAGCCAGAGACAGGGATCCTTCACTGAAGCTTTCTTT. This encodes CASSQRQGSFTEAFF.

V gene TRBV20-1 combines with J gene TRBJ2-2; 7 nucleotides match TRBD2. The CDR3 totals 14 residues. Per germline, CDR1 DFQATT and CDR2 SNEGSKA (reference sequence). The V gene end was trimmed by 5 bases and the J gene end by 3 bases; junction bases not matched to a gene: 6. DNA for the CDR3: TGCAGTGCTTGCGGGAGTGGTGACACCGGGGAGCTGTTTTTT. Translated: CSACGSGDTGELFF.

The rearrangement links TRBV7-8 to TRBJ2-3; 7 bases are shared with TRBD2. Losses at the gene ends were 1 base for V and 4 bases for J; bases not matched to a gene: 14. Per germline, CDR1 SGHVS and CDR2 FQNEAQ. This CDR3 has 18 residues. The CDR3: CASSLVIGLWGGPDTQYF. The DNA of the CDR3 is TGTGCCAGCAGCTTAGTCATCGGGTTGTGGGGGGGACCAGATACGCAGTATTTT.

The rearrangement links TRBV20-1 to TRBJ1-4, with D hard to call. Germline assignment: CDR1 DFQATT and CDR2 SNEGSKA (reference sequence). The CDR3 is made up of 15 amino acids. V gave up 0 bases and J gave up 4 bases, with 12 bases separating them. The CDR3 loop reads CSAREIPDVNEKLFF. The CDR3, as DNA: TGCAGTGCTAGAGAAATCCCCGACGTTAATGAAAAACTGTTTTTT.

The chain joins TRBV12-3 or TRBV12-4 to TRBJ2-5, with TRBD1 matching 9 bases. The CDR3 is made up of 13 amino acids. V was pared by 7 bases and J by 7 bases, with 7 bases of the junction left unmatched. The CDR3 DNA sequence: TGTGCCAGCACCCAAGGACAGGGGAGGACCCAGTACTTC. It encodes CASTQGQGRTQYF.

This sequence joins TRBV20-1 and TRBJ2-7; D is unresolved. The CDR3 loop spans 17 amino acids. Germline V gene lookup returns CDR1 DFQATT and CDR2 SNEGSKA (reference sequence). The V gene lost 2 bases and the J gene lost 4 bases, with 24 bases spanning the gap. The CDR3 DNA reads TGCAGTGCTAGACCCCCAGGCTTCTCGACCGACTTATACGAGCAGTACTTC. It is translated as CSARPPGFSTDLYEQYF.

The sample holds a few counts of this clonotype. The chain joins TRBV5-1 to TRBJ1-1; 10 positions agree with TRBD1. V gave up 10 bases and J gave up 6 bases; unmatched junction bases: 18. In germline, CDR1 is SGHRS, CDR2 YFSETQ. The CDR3 runs 16 residues. The CDR3 nucleotides read TGCGCCTCCTCCCATGGGGACAGGGGAAATATTGCTGAAGCTTTCTTT. Protein sequence: CASSHGDRGNIAEAFF. Supplemented by reference TRBV5-1 and TRBJ1-1, the full variable domain reads KAGVTQTPRYLIKTRGQQVTLSCSPISGHRSVSWYQQTPGQGLQFLFEYFSETQRNKGNFPGRFSGRQFSNSRSEMNVSTLELGDSALYLCASSHGDRGNIAEAFFGQGTRLTVV.

The rearrangement joins TRBV12-3 or TRBV12-4 to TRBJ2-4, with D maybe TRBD2 (6 bases). Trimming shortened V by 6 bases and J by 0 bases, and 21 bases separated the two germline ends. The CDR3 consists of 18 residues. CDR3 region: CASSSYWDWPKAKNIQYF. CDR3 nucleotides: TGTGCCAGCAGCTCTTACTGGGACTGGCCGAAAGCCAAAAACATTCAGTACTTC.

This clonotype was observed a handful of times. The chain uses TRBV29-1 and TRBJ2-5; a possible D gene is TRBD2 (6 bases). Trimming stripped 4 bases from V and 1 base from J, with 16 bases between. Germline assignment: CDR1 SQVTM and CDR2 ANQGSEA. The CDR3 runs 15 residues. The CDR3 nucleotides are TGCAGCGTTGGACCGCGGGGCAGGGTCCAAGAGACCCAGTACTTC. Translating gives CSVGPRGRVQETQYF.

This chain uses TRBV18 with TRBJ1-4; D is unclear. Looked up from germline, CDR1 is KGHSH and CDR2 is LQKENI. V gave up 3 bases and J gave up 5 bases, with 7 bases separating them. The CDR3 extends over 13 amino acids. The CDR3 DNA reads TGTGCCAGCTCACCGGACCCAAATGAAAAACTGTTTTTT. Amino acid sequence: CASSPDPNEKLFF.

V is TRBV7-9 and J is TRBJ2-5; D may be TRBD2 (6 bases). The CDR3 sequence is 14 residues long. Trimming removed 3 bases at V and 3 bases at J, with 11 bases between. CDR1 and CDR2 from the germline V gene are SEHNR and FQNEAQ (reference sequence). CDR3 nucleotide sequence: TGTGCCAGCAGCTTTGGAGGGATTGAAGAGACCCAGTACTTC. Translated: CASSFGGIEETQYF.

In this sample, this clonotype turned up a few times. V gene TRBV5-1 combines with J gene TRBJ2-1, with 13 bases lining up with TRBD2. Germline assignment: CDR1 SGHRS and CDR2 YFSETQ. CDR3 length: 18 residues. Trimming removed 1 base from V and 6 bases from J; junction bases left unmatched: 10. The CDR3 sequence is CASSLYDTSGRALNEQFF. In nucleotides, the CDR3 is TGCGCCAGCAGCTTGTATGACACTAGCGGGAGGGCCCTCAATGAGCAGTTCTTC.

A few counts support this clonotype. The genes are TRBV6-2 or TRBV6-3 and TRBJ2-7, with 7 bases lining up with TRBD1. The CDR3 is made up of 14 amino acids. The J segment lost 0 bases and the V segment lost 6 bases, leaving 5 bases of the junction unmatched. Germline values: CDR1 MNHEY, CDR2 SVGEGT. The CDR3: CASRRQGSSYEQYF. The CDR3 DNA sequence: TGTGCCAGCAGGAGACAGGGAAGCTCCTACGAGCAGTACTTC.

The genes are TRBV10-3 and TRBJ2-2; 8 nucleotides line up with TRBD1. V shed 10 bases, J shed 3 bases, and the junction held 7 bases outside the gene matches. The CDR3 sequence is 14 residues long. Germline V gives CDR1 ENHRY, CDR2 SYGVKD. This CDR3 is CATTTGADTGELFF. For the CDR3, the DNA is TGTGCCACCACGACAGGGGCGGACACCGGGGAGCTGTTTTTT.

This clonotype was detected a few times. This chain connects TRBV20-1 to TRBJ2-3; 8 bases are shared with TRBD2. The J segment lost 8 bases and the V segment lost 2 bases, leaving 9 bases of the junction unmatched. Germline CDR1 DFQATT, CDR2 SNEGSKA (reference sequence). The length of the CDR3 is 14 residues. The CDR3 is CSARIAGIDGTQYF. CDR3 coding DNA: TGCAGTGCTAGAATAGCGGGGATAGACGGTACGCAGTATTTT.

In this sample, this clonotype turned up many times. The chain recombines TRBV18 with TRBJ1-5, with 8 bases aligning to TRBD1. The CDR3 is 15 amino acids. Germline V gene data show CDR1 as KGHSH and CDR2 as LQKENI. Losses at the gene ends were 5 bases for V and 6 bases for J; bases not matched to a gene: 9. CDR3: CASSTGRTGSQPQHF. CDR3 DNA: TGTGCCAGCTCAACGGGAAGGACAGGGAGTCAGCCCCAGCATTTT. Variable domain in full (rest from reference TRBV18 and TRBJ1-5): NAGVMQNPRHLVRRRGQEARLRCSPMKGHSHVYWYRQLPEEGLKFMVYLQKENIIDESGMPKERFSAEFPKEGPSILRIQQVVRGDSAAYFCASSTGRTGSQPQHFGDGTRLSIL.

This clonotype was observed a handful of times. The J gene is TRBJ2-4, the V gene TRBV6-2 or TRBV6-3, with 7 bases aligning to TRBD1. Germline CDR1 and CDR2: MNHEY and SVGEGT. CDR3 size: 15 residues. V shed 6 bases and J 7 bases; nucleotides not matched to a gene: 12. The CDR3 sequence: CASRDLTGFWNIQYF. In DNA, the CDR3 is TGTGCCAGCAGGGACTTGACAGGGTTTTGGAACATTCAGTACTTC.

The J gene is TRBJ2-5, the V gene TRBV5-1; D is perhaps TRBD2 (5 bases). Trimming pared 5 bases from V and 5 bases from J, leaving 16 bases between. The CDR3 extends over 14 amino acids. In germline, CDR1 is SGHRS, CDR2 YFSETQ. CDR3 sequence reads: CASRRDHPEETQYF. DNA for the CDR3: TGCGCCAGCAGGAGGGATCATCCGGAGGAGACCCAGTACTTC. The full variable domain, its missing parts supplied by reference TRBV5-1 and TRBJ2-5, is KAGVTQTPRYLIKTRGQQVTLSCSPISGHRSVSWYQQTPGQGLQFLFEYFSETQRNKGNFPGRFSGRQFSNSRSEMNVSTLELGDSALYLCASRRDHPEETQYFGPGTRLLVL.

This clonotype was picked up many times. This chain links TRBV4-1 with TRBJ2-5, with D perhaps TRBD2 (6 bases). Trimming left V 1 base short and J 5 bases short, with 11 bases between. The CDR3 covers 14 residues. Germline V gene data show CDR1 as MGHRA and CDR2 as YSYEKL. CDR3: CASSQAERGETQYF. The CDR3 DNA is TGCGCCAGCAGCCAAGCCGAACGGGGGGAGACCCAGTACTTC.

This clonotype was detected a few times. CDR3: CASSGTSGGAWELFF. In nucleotides, the CDR3 is TGTGCCAGCAGCGGAACTAGCGGGGGGGCCTGGGAGCTGTTTTTT. The gene calls are TRBV5-4 and TRBJ2-2, with 13 positions matching TRBD2. Trimming at V came to 4 bases and at J to 9 bases, leaving 6 bases not matched to a gene. The CDR3 totals 15 residues. Per the germline V gene, CDR1 is SGHNT and CDR2 is YYREEE (reference sequence).

This chain connects TRBV3-1 to TRBJ2-3; a weak D match, TRBD1 (5 bases). The CDR3 loop spans 14 amino acids. Looked up from germline, CDR1 is LGHDT and CDR2 is YNNKEL (reference sequence). The ends were cut back, 1 base at V and 8 bases at J, with 13 bases in the middle. CDR3: CASSQVSQGGTQYF. The CDR3 nucleotides read TGTGCCAGCAGCCAAGTTTCGCAGGGCGGTACGCAGTATTTT.